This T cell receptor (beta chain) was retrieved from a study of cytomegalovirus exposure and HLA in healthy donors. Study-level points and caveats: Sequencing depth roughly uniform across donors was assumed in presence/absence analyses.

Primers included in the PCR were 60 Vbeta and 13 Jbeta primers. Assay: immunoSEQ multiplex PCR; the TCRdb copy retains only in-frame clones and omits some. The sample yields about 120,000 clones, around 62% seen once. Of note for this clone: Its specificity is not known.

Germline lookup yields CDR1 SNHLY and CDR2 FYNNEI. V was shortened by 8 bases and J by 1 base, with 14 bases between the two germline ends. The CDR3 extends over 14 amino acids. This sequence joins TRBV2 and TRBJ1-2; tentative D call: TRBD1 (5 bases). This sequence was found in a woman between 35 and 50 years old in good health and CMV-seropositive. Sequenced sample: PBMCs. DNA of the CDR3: TGTGCCAGCCATCAGACAGCAAGTAACTATGGCTACACCTTC. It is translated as CASHQTASNYGYTF.